Listed below are T cell receptor beta chains from one sample, sequenced in a study of T cell responses to AZD1222 COVID-19 vaccine. Assay: immunoSEQ multiplex PCR; the TCRdb copy retains only in-frame clones and omits some. The sample lists under 130,000 clones; 80% to 90% were seen once. The sample in question was peripheral blood, obtained on day 0 of AZD1222 vaccination. All receptors derive from an adult in good health. Each CDR3 is given with its conserved first and last residue. Clone size is not always given. Where it is, it says once, few, many or a class for expanded clones.

v_gene: TRBV10-3
abundance: NA
j_gene: TRBJ1-3
CDR3aa: CAISGEPSSSGNTIYF

v_gene: TRBV19
abundance: NA
j_gene: TRBJ1-5
CDR3aa: CASSITSYSNQPQHF

v_gene: TRBV5-1
abundance: NA
j_gene: TRBJ2-2
CDR3aa: CASSLSTGGNTGELFF

v_gene: TRBV28
abundance: NA
j_gene: TRBJ1-5
CDR3aa: CASRRDSNQPQHF

v_gene: TRBV7-2
abundance: NA
j_gene: TRBJ2-2
CDR3aa: CASSWSTGELFF

v_gene: TRBV3-1/TRBV3-2
abundance: NA
j_gene: TRBJ1-1
CDR3aa: CASSPFLQGTNTEAFF

v_gene: TRBV4-3
abundance: few
j_gene: TRBJ1-1
CDR3aa: CASSQEGTGVRENTEAFF

v_gene: TRBV12-3/TRBV12-4
abundance: NA
j_gene: TRBJ2-5
CDR3aa: CASSLPPETQYF

v_gene: TRBV10-3
abundance: NA
j_gene: TRBJ1-2
CDR3aa: CATLTGDGGYTF

v_gene: TRBV7-9
abundance: few
j_gene: TRBJ1-3
CDR3aa: CASSLGTFGNTIYF

v_gene: TRBV5-1
abundance: NA
j_gene: TRBJ2-5
CDR3aa: CASSLEGLAEETQYF

v_gene: TRBV21-1
abundance: NA
j_gene: TRBJ1-1
CDR3aa: CASSAGRTTEAFF

v_gene: TRBV6-5
abundance: NA
j_gene: TRBJ1-5
CDR3aa: CASSYSRGASNQPQHF

v_gene: TRBV4-3
abundance: NA
j_gene: TRBJ1-1
CDR3aa: CASSQGEGPNTEAFF

v_gene: TRBV5-1
abundance: NA
j_gene: TRBJ2-7
CDR3aa: CASSLVSGRAGTYEQYF